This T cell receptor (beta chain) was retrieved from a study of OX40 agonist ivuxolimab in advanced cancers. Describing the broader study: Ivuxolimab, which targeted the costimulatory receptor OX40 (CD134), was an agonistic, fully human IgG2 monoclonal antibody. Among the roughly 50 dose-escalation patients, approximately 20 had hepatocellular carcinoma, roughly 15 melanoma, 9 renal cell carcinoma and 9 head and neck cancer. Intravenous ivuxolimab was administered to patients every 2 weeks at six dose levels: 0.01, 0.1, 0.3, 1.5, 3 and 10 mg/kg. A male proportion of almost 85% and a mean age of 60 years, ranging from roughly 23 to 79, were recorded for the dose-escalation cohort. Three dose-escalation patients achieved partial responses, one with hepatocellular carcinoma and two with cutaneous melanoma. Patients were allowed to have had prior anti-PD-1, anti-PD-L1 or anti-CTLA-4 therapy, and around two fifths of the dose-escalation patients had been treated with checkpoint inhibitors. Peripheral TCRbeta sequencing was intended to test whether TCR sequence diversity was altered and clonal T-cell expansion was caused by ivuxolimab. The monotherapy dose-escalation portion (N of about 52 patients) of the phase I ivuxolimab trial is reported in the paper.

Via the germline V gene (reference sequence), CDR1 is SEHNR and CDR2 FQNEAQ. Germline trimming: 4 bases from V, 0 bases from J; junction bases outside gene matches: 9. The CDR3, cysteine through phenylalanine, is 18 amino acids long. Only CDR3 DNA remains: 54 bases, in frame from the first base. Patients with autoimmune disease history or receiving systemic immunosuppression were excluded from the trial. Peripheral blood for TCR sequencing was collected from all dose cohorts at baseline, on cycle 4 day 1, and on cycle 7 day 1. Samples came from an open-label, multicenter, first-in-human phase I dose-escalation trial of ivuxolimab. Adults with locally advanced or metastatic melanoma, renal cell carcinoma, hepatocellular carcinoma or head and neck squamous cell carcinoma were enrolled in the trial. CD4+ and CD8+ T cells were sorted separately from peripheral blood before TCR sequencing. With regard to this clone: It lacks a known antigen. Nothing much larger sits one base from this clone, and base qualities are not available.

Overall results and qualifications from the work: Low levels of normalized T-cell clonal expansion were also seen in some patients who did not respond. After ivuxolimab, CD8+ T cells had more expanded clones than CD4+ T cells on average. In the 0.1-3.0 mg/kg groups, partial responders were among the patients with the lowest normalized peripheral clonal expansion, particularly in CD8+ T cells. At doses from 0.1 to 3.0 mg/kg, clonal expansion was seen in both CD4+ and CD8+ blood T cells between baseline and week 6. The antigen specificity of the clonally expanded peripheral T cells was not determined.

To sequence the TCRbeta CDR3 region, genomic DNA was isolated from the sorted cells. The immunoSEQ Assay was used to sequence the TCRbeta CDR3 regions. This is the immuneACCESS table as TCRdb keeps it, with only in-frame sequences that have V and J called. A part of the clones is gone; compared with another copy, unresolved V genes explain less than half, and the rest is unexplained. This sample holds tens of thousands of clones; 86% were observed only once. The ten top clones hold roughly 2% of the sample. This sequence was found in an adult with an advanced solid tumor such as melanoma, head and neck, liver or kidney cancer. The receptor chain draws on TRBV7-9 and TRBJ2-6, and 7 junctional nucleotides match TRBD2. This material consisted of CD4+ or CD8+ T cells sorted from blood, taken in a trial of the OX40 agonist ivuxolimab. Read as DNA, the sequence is TGTGCCAGCAGCTCAAGCGGGACCCTTAACTCTGGGGCCAACGTCCTGACTTTC. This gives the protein CASSSSGTLNSGANVLTF.